This entry is about one TCR beta chain. This sample was taken from a study of blood T cell repertoires in COVID-19. Study-level background: Material from acute and convalescent COVID-19 was sourced from the United States, Italy and Spain.

Profiling relied on immunoSEQ multiplex PCR, and the TCRdb table lists in-frame clones only, not all of them. The sample has 75,000 to 100,000 clones, roughly four fifths seen once. CDR3 length: 13 amino acids. With 2 bases removed from V and 5 bases from J, the gap between germline ends came to 7 bases. Germline loops: CDR1 SEHNR, CDR2 FQNEAQ (reference sequence). Sequenced sample: peripheral blood. The chain links TRBV7-9 to TRBJ2-1; D might be TRBD2 (5 bases). The origin of this receptor is a human donor in a cohort sampled during active COVID-19. CDR3 bases: TGTGCCAGCAGCTTATCCGGGAACAATGAGCAGTTCTTC. It encodes CASSLSGNNEQFF.